The text below deals with one TCR beta chain. What it binds is unknown. The conserved phenylalanine or tryptophan normally closing the CDR3 is absent here, so this likely arose from a read error. The DNA is omitted, as the CDR3 cannot be located on it reliably, and the CDR3 follows TCRdb's listing. These patients, aged 18 to 65, had recently diagnosed hyperthyroidism lasting under 2 months. Pregnant or lactating patients were excluded, as were those with uncontrolled infection or other autoimmune disease. Diagnosing involved the use of clinical symptoms, serum thyroxine and TRAb, thyroid ultrasound and orbital computed tomography. This specimen comes from a study of T cells in Graves' hyperthyroidism and ophthalmopathy. Study-wide results and caveats: The model made its ophthalmopathy prediction, and onset followed a median roughly six months later.

The germline CDR1 and CDR2 sequences are MNHGY and SVAAGI. The CDR3 length equals 8 residues, ends included. Regions amplified from RNA transcripts were the TCR beta CDR3 regions. With the HTBI primer set, the TCR CDR3 went through a first round of RT-PCR. Using its own MiXCR run on the multiplex PCR reads, TCRdb lists one record per CDR3 protein. This table has approximately 100,000 distinct CDR3 sequences, approximately 40% appearing once. The sequenced sample was peripheral blood or thyroid tissue (not recorded which). The source is a woman in her 30s with Graves' hyperthyroidism. The genes are TRBV6-9 and TRBJ1-6. The CDR3 sequence is CASSYQQS.